Reported below is one T cell receptor (beta chain). Antigen specificity is unknown. TCRdb passed the reads through MiXCR, listing each CDR3 protein once. The sample records 200,000 to 300,000 distinct CDR3 sequences, approximately 8.3% being singletons. These data are taken from a study of T cell repertoires in cytomegalovirus infection. General study results and limits: Using cumulative public TCR beta family frequency, the authors identified those who carried CMV together with the relevant HLA.

The germline gives CDR1 DFQATT, CDR2 SNEGSKA (reference sequence). The CDR3 has 14 amino acids. The trim removed 1 base at V and 5 bases at J, leaving 7 bases unmatched. The rearrangement joins TRBV20-1 to TRBJ1-1, with 7 nucleotides matching TRBD1. The sequencing sample was made of PBMCs. The TCR originated in a human donor in good health (CMV status not recorded). Some clones in this sample may be carry-over from other donors' samples. The CDR3 loop reads CSARVPGGGTEAFF. CDR3 bases: TGCAGTGCTAGAGTGCCAGGGGGAGGTACTGAAGCTTTCTTT.